The next 8 T cell receptor beta chains were all read from a single sample in a study of cytomegalovirus exposure and HLA in healthy donors. PCR amplification relied on 60 Vbeta primers (plus 13 Jbeta primers). Libraries were prepared by immunoSEQ multiplex PCR; TCRdb keeps only in-frame clonotypes and omits some of them. Altogether over 150,000 clones are present, about four fifths being singletons, with the ten largest covering about 13%. Sequences were obtained from PBMCs. These receptors were collected from a woman aged 50 to 60 in good health and CMV-seronegative.

V and J are TRBV11-2 and TRBJ1-2; TRBD1 matches 8 bases. The CDR3 spans 15 residues. Germline V gene data show CDR1 as SGHAT and CDR2 as FQNNGV. V was clipped by 1 base and J by 4 bases; unmatched bases: 5. The CDR3 region is CASSLGTGTFYGYTF. The DNA of the CDR3 is TGTGCCAGCAGCTTAGGGACAGGGACTTTCTATGGCTACACCTTC.

The chain is built from TRBV30 and TRBJ2-7, with 12 bases fitting TRBD2. Germline V gives CDR1 GTSNPN, CDR2 SVGIG (reference sequence). With 3 bases clipped from V and 6 bases from J, the junction kept 12 bases outside the gene matches. This CDR3 has 16 residues. The CDR3 region has the DNA TGTGCCTGGAGGCCTAAGGCTAGCGGGAGGGCCGGCGAGCAGTACTTC. It encodes CAWRPKASGRAGEQYF.

The chain links TRBV6-6 to TRBJ2-5; 7 bases match TRBD1. With the DNA end fitting TRBJ2-7 better, the J assignment may be wrong. Germline V gives CDR1 MNHNY, CDR2 SVGAGI (reference sequence). This CDR3 contains 15 residues. As DNA, the CDR3 is TGTGCCAGCTTAGACGGACAGCGACAGGGTTCCGAGCAGTACTTC. Encoded protein: CASLDGQRQGSEQYF.

This CDR3 is CSVEGQSYNEQFF. The CDR3 DNA sequence: TGCAGCGTTGAGGGACAGTCCTACAATGAGCAGTTCTTC. This chain joins TRBV29-1 and TRBJ2-1; 7 bases are a match to TRBD1. There are 13 residues in the CDR3. Trimming took 3 bases from V and 1 from J; bases not matched to a gene: 0. Germline values: CDR1 SQVTM, CDR2 ANQGSEA.

The chain has TRBV7-2 and TRBJ1-2; D gene ambiguous. Germline lookup yields CDR1 SGHTA and CDR2 FQGNSA. The CDR3 runs to 14 residues. V was clipped by 5 bases and J by 9 bases, with 19 bases between them. CDR3 sequence reads: CASSPMLRAGSYTF. The DNA for the CDR3 is TGTGCCAGCAGCCCTATGTTGAGGGCGGGAAGCTACACCTTC.

This chain connects TRBV27 to TRBJ2-1; 7 bases agree with TRBD2. The CDR3 loop spans 16 amino acids. V gave up 2 bases and J gave up 6 bases; unmatched junction bases: 10. The germline gives CDR1 MNHEY, CDR2 SMNVEV (reference sequence). This CDR3 is CASSLSPSWGGNEQFF. CDR3 coding DNA: TGTGCCAGCAGTTTAAGCCCTAGCTGGGGGGGCAATGAGCAGTTCTTC.

V usage is TRBV6-6 and J usage is TRBJ1-4, with D possibly being TRBD1 (6 bases). The length of the CDR3 is 14 residues. CDR1 MNHNY and CDR2 SVGAGI come from the germline V gene (reference sequence). V dropped 3 bases and J dropped 12 bases, with 17 bases sitting between them. The CDR3 loop is CASSYRAGGAELFF. CDR3 DNA: TGTGCCAGCAGTTATCGGGCGGGGGGGGCAGAACTGTTTTTT.

This clone was recorded once. V gene TRBV19 combines with J gene TRBJ2-6, with a weak D call TRBD1 (6 bases). This CDR3 contains 16 residues. V lost 8 bases, J lost 0 bases, and 14 bases lay in between. The V gene's germline CDR1 is LNHDA and CDR2 SQIVND (reference sequence). This CDR3 is CASSAGGHSGANVLTF. The CDR3 nucleotides read TGTGCCAGTTCAGCTGGGGGACACTCTGGGGCCAACGTCCTGACTTTC.